The rows below give T cell receptor beta chains drawn from one sample of a study of technical replicates of blood from four donors. The repertoire was sequenced with immunoSEQ multiplex PCR; TCRdb's copy has only in-frame clones and lacks some. The sample has 74,000 or so clones, over 90% seen once. The sequencing input was T cells isolated from PBMCs. The receptors here all came from a human donor in good health. CDR3s include the opening cysteine and the closing phenylalanine or tryptophan. The D gene is left open where the match is weak. Clone size is not always given. Where it is, it says once, few, many or a class for expanded clones.

size: -; D: -; V: TRBV7-9; J: TRBJ1-2; DNA: TGTGCCAGCAGTAGGACAGAAGCCTCCTATGGCTACACCTTC; CDR3: CASSRTEASYGYTF
size: -; D: TRBD2; V: TRBV11-3; J: TRBJ2-1; DNA: TGTGCCAGCAGCAATCGGGCGGGAGTCGGCTACAATGAGCAGTTCTTC; CDR3: CASSNRAGVGYNEQFF
size: -; D: TRBD1; V: TRBV5-4; J: TRBJ1-4; DNA: TGTGCCAGCAGCGTTACAGGGGGGAATCGTGAAAAACTGTTTTTT; CDR3: CASSVTGGNREKLFF
size: -; D: -; V: TRBV7-3; J: TRBJ1-2; DNA: TGTGCCAGCAGCTTAGGGGGGAACTATGGCTACACCTTC; CDR3: CASSLGGNYGYTF
size: -; D: -; V: TRBV5-4; J: TRBJ2-7; DNA: TGTGCCAGCAGCTTACAGGGAACCTACGAGCAGTACTTC; CDR3: CASSLQGTYEQYF
size: -; D: -; V: TRBV4-1; J: TRBJ2-2; DNA: TGCGCCAGCAGCCAAGATACCGGTCGGGAGAGGGGGGAGCTGTTTTTT; CDR3: CASSQDTGRERGELFF
size: -; D: TRBD1; V: TRBV29-1; J: TRBJ1-1; DNA: TGCAGCACTGGGACAGCTGGAATGAACACTGAAGCTTTCTTT; CDR3: CSTGTAGMNTEAFF
size: -; D: TRBD1; V: TRBV6-6; J: TRBJ1-5; DNA: TGTGCCAGCAGTTCATGGGACAGGGGGTACAATCAGCCCCAGCATTTT; CDR3: CASSSWDRGYNQPQHF
size: -; D: TRBD2; V: TRBV5-1; J: TRBJ2-7; DNA: TGCGCCAGCAGCCCGGGGGGGACGGGCTACGAGCAGTACTTC; CDR3: CASSPGGTGYEQYF
size: -; D: -; V: TRBV6-5; J: TRBJ2-7; DNA: TGTGCCAGCAGTCAAGCGTCCTACTACGAGCAGTACTTC; CDR3: CASSQASYYEQYF
size: -; D: TRBD1; V: TRBV18; J: TRBJ2-5; DNA: TGTGCCAGCTCATTACGACAGGGGACCATAGAGACCCAGTACTTC; CDR3: CASSLRQGTIETQYF
size: once; D: -; V: TRBV5-1; J: TRBJ2-1; DNA: TGCGCCAGCAGCTCGGGATTCACCGACAATGAGCAGTTCTTC; CDR3: CASSSGFTDNEQFF